The 30 T cell receptor beta chains presented below share a single source sample, sequenced in a study of blood T cell repertoires in COVID-19. Assay used: immunoSEQ multiplex PCR; TCRdb lists only in-frame clones, some missing. The data contain 200,000 to 300,000 clones, under 90% of them singletons. The source material was peripheral blood. These receptor sequences come from a human donor in a cohort sampled during active COVID-19.

This clone was observed a single time. The gene calls are TRBV2 and TRBJ2-1; 11 nucleotides align to TRBD2. Germline assignment: CDR1 SNHLY and CDR2 FYNNEI. V lost 10 bases, J lost 6 bases, and 11 bases stayed unmatched. The CDR3 runs to 15 residues. This chain's CDR3 is CAILMTSGMSNEQFF. The CDR3 DNA reads as TGTGCCATCCTAATGACTAGCGGGATGAGCAATGAGCAGTTCTTC.

The V gene is TRBV27, the J gene TRBJ2-1; TRBD2 matches 7 bases. CDR1 is MNHEY, CDR2 SMNVEV, per germline (reference sequence). The CDR3 runs 15 residues. The J segment lost 2 bases and the V segment lost 3 bases, leaving 4 bases of the junction unmatched. In nucleotides, the CDR3 is TGTGCCAGCAGTTTCGGCGGGAGCACCTACAATGAGCAGTTCTTC. Amino acid sequence: CASSFGGSTYNEQFF.

The chain joins TRBV9 to TRBJ1-2; perhaps TRBD1 as D (5 bases). Trimming removed 0 bases from V and 6 bases from J, with 9 bases in between. In germline, CDR1 is SGDLS, CDR2 YYNGEE. The CDR3 sequence is 13 residues long. This CDR3 is CASSVAWGHGYTF. The CDR3 nucleotides are TGTGCCAGCAGCGTAGCTTGGGGCCATGGCTACACCTTC.

V is TRBV6-2 or TRBV6-3 and J is TRBJ2-7; 8 bases are shared with TRBD1. The CDR3 covers 16 residues. After removal of 2 bases from V and 6 bases from J, the junction contained 12 bases not matched to a gene. Per germline, CDR1 MNHEY and CDR2 SVGEGT. In nucleotides, the CDR3 is TGTGCCAGCAGTTACCAACACCTAGAGACAGGGGCCGAGCAGTACTTC. The encoded protein is CASSYQHLETGAEQYF.

CDR3 nucleotide sequence: TGTGCCAGCAGGACTACAGGGACAACTAATGAAAAACTGTTTTTT. This encodes CASRTTGTTNEKLFF. This chain joins TRBV7-8 and TRBJ1-4, with D perhaps matching TRBD1 (6 bases). Germline CDR1 is SGHVS and CDR2 is FQNEAQ. Between the trimmed V and J ends, which lost 6 bases and 0 bases, there was a span of 11 bases. The CDR3 is 15 amino acids.

The genes are TRBV11-2 and TRBJ2-6; TRBD1 matches 11 bases. The CDR3 has 19 amino acids. Germline V gene lookup returns CDR1 SGHAT and CDR2 FQNNGV. After removal of 4 bases from V and 4 bases from J, the junction contained 12 bases not matched to a gene. The CDR3 loop is CASSSQRDRGSGGANVLTF. Written as DNA, the CDR3 is TGTGCCAGCAGCTCACAACGGGACAGGGGGTCGGGCGGGGCCAACGTCCTGACTTTC.

The rearrangement links TRBV5-1 to TRBJ2-3, with D possibly being TRBD2 (6 bases). Trimming cost V 4 bases and J 3 bases, with 15 bases left between them. CDR1 is SGHRS and CDR2 is YFSETQ in the germline V gene. CDR3 length: 15 residues. CDR3 protein: CASSPRGGGTDTQYF. The DNA for the CDR3 is TGCGCCAGCAGCCCCCGCGGAGGAGGGACAGATACGCAGTATTTT.

J is TRBJ2-7 and V is TRBV7-9, with TRBD1 as a possible D gene (5 bases). The germline V gene has CDR1 SEHNR and CDR2 FQNEAQ (reference sequence). The CDR3 spans 14 residues. With 5 bases removed from V and 3 bases from J, the gap between germline ends came to 14 bases. The CDR3 spells CASSLSTVGYEQYF. In DNA form, the CDR3 reads TGTGCCAGCAGCCTCTCGACAGTGGGCTACGAGCAGTACTTC.

The V call is TRBV4-2, the J call TRBJ1-2; D not certain. This CDR3 is built from 12 residues. Germline V gives CDR1 LGHNA, CDR2 YNFKEQ. V lost 0 bases and J 4 bases, leaving 3 bases between the germline ends. The CDR3 DNA reads TGTGCCAGCAGCCAAGATAGCTATGGCTACACCTTC. Its protein is CASSQDSYGYTF.

The rearrangement uses TRBV6-5 and TRBJ2-2, with TRBD1 matching 9 bases. The CDR3 consists of 14 residues. Losses at the gene ends were 7 bases for V and 6 bases for J; bases not matched to a gene: 6. The germline V gene encodes CDR1 MNHEY and CDR2 SVGAGI. The CDR3 bases are TGTGCCAGCACCAAAGACAGGGGGTCCGGGGAGCTGTTTTTT. This translates into CASTKDRGSGELFF.

The chain combines TRBV14 with TRBJ1-1; D not resolved. V lost 0 bases to trimming and J lost 8 bases, with 10 bases between them. Germline V gives CDR1 SGHDN, CDR2 FVKESK. This CDR3 has 13 residues. This CDR3 reads CASSQDLSGEAFF. In DNA form, the CDR3 reads TGTGCCAGCAGCCAAGATCTATCCGGGGAAGCTTTCTTT.

The chain combines TRBV9 with TRBJ1-5; D possibly corresponds to TRBD1 (6 bases). Per germline, CDR1 SGDLS and CDR2 YYNGEE. The CDR3 is 14 amino acids. Between the trimmed V and J ends, which lost 3 bases and 5 bases, there was a span of 12 bases. The CDR3 DNA reads TGTGCCAGCAGCGCAGGGGTTTCGGATCAGCCCCAGCATTTT. This codes for CASSAGVSDQPQHF.

V and J are TRBV2 and TRBJ2-7, with unresolved D. There are 11 residues in the CDR3. The germline V gene has CDR1 SNHLY and CDR2 FYNNEI. V was cut by 4 bases and J by 3 bases, with 4 bases left in between. CDR3 sequence: CASSGHYEQYF. Here the CDR3 DNA reads TGTGCCAGCAGTGGGCACTACGAGCAGTACTTC.

The chain couples TRBV11-2 to TRBJ2-7; tentative D call: TRBD1 (6 bases). Germline values: CDR1 SGHAT, CDR2 FQNNGV. The CDR3 is made up of 14 amino acids. Between the trimmed V and J ends, which lost 5 bases and 6 bases, there was a span of 17 bases. CDR3 nucleotides: TGTGCCAGCAGCCAGGGGCGGGCCGCGGTCGAGCAGTACTTC. Translation: CASSQGRAAVEQYF.

This sequence joins TRBV7-2 and TRBJ2-7; D ambiguous. V was pared by 4 bases and J by 2 bases, with 3 bases between. Per the germline V gene, CDR1 is SGHTA and CDR2 is FQGNSA. The CDR3 runs 11 residues. The CDR3 here is CASSSAYEQYF. For the CDR3, the DNA is TGTGCCAGCAGCTCCGCCTACGAGCAGTACTTC. Complete variable domain (other parts from reference TRBV7-2 and TRBJ2-7): GAGVSQSPSNKVTEKGKDVELRCDPISGHTALYWYRQSLGQGLEFLIYFQGNSAPDKSGLPSDRFSAERTGGSVSTLTIQRTQQEDSAVYLCASSSAYEQYFGPGTRLTVT.

The chain uses TRBV5-1 and TRBJ2-1; 7 bases are shared with TRBD2. The CDR3 spans 19 residues. V lost 4 bases to trimming and J lost 5 bases; unmatched junction nucleotides: 21. From germline, CDR1 is SGHRS and CDR2 YFSETQ. CDR3: CASSTPFPAGLTGNNEQFF. Written as DNA, the CDR3 is TGCGCCAGCAGCACCCCGTTTCCAGCGGGGCTGACGGGTAACAATGAGCAGTTCTTC.

The V call is TRBV27, the J call TRBJ2-1; TRBD1 matches 9 bases. The germline V gene encodes CDR1 MNHEY and CDR2 SMNVEV (reference sequence). The CDR3 sequence is 16 residues long. With 5 bases clipped from V and 6 bases from J, the junction kept 11 bases outside the gene matches. The CDR3 coding sequence is TGTGCCAGCAGTGACCGGGACAGGGCTGTCGGCAATGAGCAGTTCTTC. It is translated as CASSDRDRAVGNEQFF.

V usage is TRBV29-1 and J usage is TRBJ2-5; 11 bases are shared with TRBD1. V lost 3 bases and J lost 7; bases outside the gene matches: 4. This CDR3 has 13 residues. The germline V gene encodes CDR1 SQVTM and CDR2 ANQGSEA. For the CDR3, the DNA is TGCAGCGTTGAGGACAGGGGGCGCTTGACCCAGTACTTC. Amino acids: CSVEDRGRLTQYF.

This clone turned up a few times. The sample has other DNA sequences that encode this CDR3 too. The V gene is TRBV6-6, the J gene TRBJ1-2; 7 bases are shared with TRBD1. The CDR3 runs to 13 residues. Germline CDR1 reads MNHNY; CDR2 reads SVGAGI (reference sequence). The V gene end was trimmed by 5 bases and the J gene end by 3 bases; junction bases not matched to a gene: 3. CDR3 bases: TGTGCCAGCAGTCCTACAGGGGACTATGGCTACACCTTC. Protein: CASSPTGDYGYTF.

CDR3 loop: CASSQAFETGEAFF. Here the CDR3 DNA reads TGCGCCAGCAGCCAAGCCTTCGAGACAGGGGAAGCTTTCTTT. J is TRBJ1-1 and V is TRBV4-1, with TRBD1 identical over 7 bases. This CDR3 comprises 14 residues. Trimming took 1 base from V and 8 from J; bases not matched to a gene: 7. Germline CDR1 and CDR2: MGHRA and YSYEKL.

This sequence joins TRBV27 and TRBJ2-1; TRBD2 matches at 11 bases. The CDR3 loop spans 14 amino acids. The V gene end was trimmed by 6 bases and the J gene end by 8 bases; junction bases not matched to a gene: 6. Germline assignment: CDR1 MNHEY and CDR2 SMNVEV (reference sequence). The CDR3 nucleotides read TGTGCCAGCAGATTAGCGGGGGGGCCGTATGAGCAGTTCTTC. The encoded protein is CASRLAGGPYEQFF.

This sequence joins TRBV5-1 and TRBJ1-1; possibly TRBD1 for D (6 bases). V was cut by 3 bases and J by 2 bases, with 11 bases left in between. The CDR3 contains 14 residues. Germline V gene lookup returns CDR1 SGHRS and CDR2 YFSETQ. This chain's CDR3 is CASSWGPSNTEAFF. In DNA form, the CDR3 reads TGCGCCAGCAGCTGGGGGCCCTCTAACACTGAAGCTTTCTTT.

V is TRBV18 and J is TRBJ2-1; possibly TRBD2 for D (6 bases). V lost 2 bases and J lost 5, with 13 bases in between. Germline CDR1 KGHSH, CDR2 LQKENI. This CDR3 is 15 amino acids long. The CDR3 loop reads CASSPGLATHNEQFF. The CDR3 DNA follows: TGTGCCAGCTCACCAGGCCTAGCGACCCACAATGAGCAGTTCTTC.

The rearrangement links TRBV19 to TRBJ2-5; 8 bases are a match to TRBD2. The germline CDR1 and CDR2 sequences are LNHDA and SQIVND (reference sequence). The CDR3 covers 16 residues. The junction had 8 bases not matched to a gene; V was cut back by 2 bases and J by 3 bases. CDR3 DNA sequence: TGTGCCAGTAGTATATGGGCTAGCGGGTCAAAAGAGACCCAGTACTTC. Protein product: CASSIWASGSKETQYF.

The genes are TRBV5-4 and TRBJ2-7, with D possibly TRBD2 on 6 matching bases. CDR1 and CDR2 from the germline V gene are SGHNT and YYREEE (reference sequence). CDR3 length: 14 amino acids. V dropped 5 bases and J dropped 0 bases, with 12 bases sitting between them. The CDR3 DNA sequence: TGTGCCAGCAGACGGGACTTCGACTCCTACGAGCAGTACTTC. The encoded protein is CASRRDFDSYEQYF.

The DNA of the CDR3 is TGTGCCAGCTCAACCGGGACTAGGGTAGGAAATGAGCAGTTCTTC. This gives the protein CASSTGTRVGNEQFF. The J gene is TRBJ2-1, the V gene TRBV18; 8 nucleotides line up with TRBD2. The ends lost 5 bases at V and 7 bases at J; junction bases unmatched: 10. This CDR3 comprises 15 residues. CDR1 and CDR2 from the germline V gene are KGHSH and LQKENI.

The rearrangement joins TRBV27 to TRBJ1-1, with D possibly matching TRBD1 (6 bases). This CDR3 is built from 13 residues. Trimming pared 6 bases from V and 7 bases from J, leaving 15 bases between. Germline V gene data show CDR1 as MNHEY and CDR2 as SMNVEV (reference sequence). CDR3 region: CASRPTGTREAFF. In DNA form, the CDR3 reads TGTGCCAGCAGACCGACCGGGACACGTGAAGCTTTCTTT.

This chain uses TRBV3-1 (or the pseudogene TRBV3-2) with TRBJ2-1; 7 bases are a match to TRBD2. V was clipped by 4 bases and J by 4 bases; unmatched bases: 10. Germline assignment: CDR1 LGHDT and CDR2 YNNKEL (reference sequence). This CDR3 has 16 residues. Written as DNA, the CDR3 is TGTGCCAGCAGCCTGGGGCCTAGCGGTAAATACAATGAGCAGTTCTTC. This encodes CASSLGPSGKYNEQFF.

The rearrangement links TRBV3-1 (or the pseudogene TRBV3-2) to TRBJ2-3, with D perhaps matching TRBD2 (6 bases). The V end was cut by 4 bases, the J end by 6 bases, with 14 bases between. The CDR3 contains 14 residues. Germline loops: CDR1 LGHDT, CDR2 YNNKEL (reference sequence). The CDR3 reads CASSLGTFRDTQYF. The CDR3 DNA reads TGTGCCAGCAGCCTAGGGACTTTCCGCGATACGCAGTATTTT.

V and J are TRBV10-3 and TRBJ1-6; no clear D gene. This CDR3 is 15 amino acids long. Looked up from germline, CDR1 is ENHRY and CDR2 is SYGVKD. V gave up 6 bases and J gave up 4 bases, with 13 bases separating them. This CDR3 reads CAIREDGKYNSPLHF. The CDR3 DNA sequence: TGTGCCATCAGGGAGGACGGGAAATATAATTCACCCCTCCACTTT.